This T cell receptor (beta chain) is from a study of blood T cell repertoires in COVID-19. Overall study context: From the United States, Italy and Spain came samples of acute and convalescent COVID-19. PBMCs, B-cell-depleted T cells, or T cells were the source of the cDNA or gDNA that made up the material.

The germline V gene encodes CDR1 SQVTM and CDR2 ANQGSEA. Trimming removed 5 bases from V and 8 bases from J; junction bases left unmatched: 9. The CDR3 spans 13 residues. Authors' data handling: Reference gene primer amplification in the assay estimated nucleated cell counts. Produced via immunoSEQ multiplex PCR; TCRdb's table is partial and in-frame only. V and J calls and clone size come straight from that table; D and trimming were deduced from the DNA. This table holds about 110,000 clones, around three quarters found once. This clonotype originated in a human donor in a cohort sampled during active or convalescent COVID-19. Sample: peripheral blood. V usage is TRBV29-1 and J usage is TRBJ2-1, with 7 bases that match TRBD2. The CDR3 region has the DNA TGCAGCGTTAGCGGGATGTTGCCGGATGAGCAGTTCTTC. It is translated as CSVSGMLPDEQFF.